These 25 T cell receptor beta chains share one sample of origin, sequenced in a study of T cells in Graves' hyperthyroidism and ophthalmopathy. The TCR beta CDR3 regions underwent amplification using RNA transcripts as the source. An initial round of RT-PCR targeting the TCR CDR3 relied on the HTBI primer set. TCRdb passed the multiplex PCR reads through MiXCR, listing each CDR3 protein once. The sample has about 420,000 distinct CDR3 sequences; around a sixth are singletons. Sequencing was carried out using blood. Every receptor here comes from a woman younger than 30 with Graves' hyperthyroidism.

Ten or more counts support this clonotype. The CDR3 nucleotides are TGTGCCAGCACCCCCGGGACGAGAGATCAGCCCCAGCATTTT. It codes for CASTPGTRDQPQHF. The chain uses TRBV28 and TRBJ1-5; D is possibly TRBD1 (5 bases). Germline V gene lookup returns CDR1 MDHEN and CDR2 SYDVKM. This CDR3 region has 14 residues. V dropped 7 bases and J dropped 5 bases, with 15 bases sitting between them.

There are many counts of this clonotype. DNA for the CDR3: TGTGCCAGCAGTTTTAGGGCAGGGGGCTTGGATACGCAGTATTTT. Its protein is CASSFRAGGLDTQYF. The chain is built from TRBV28 and TRBJ2-3; 8 positions match TRBD1. The germline V gene has CDR1 MDHEN and CDR2 SYDVKM. The CDR3 runs 15 residues. V gave up 3 bases and J gave up 6 bases; unmatched junction bases: 8.

This clonotype has just a few counts. The chain recombines TRBV4-1 with TRBJ2-5; D is uncertain. The V gene lost 3 bases and the J gene lost 2 bases, with 7 bases spanning the gap. The CDR3 length is 13 residues. Germline V gene data show CDR1 as MGHRA and CDR2 as YSYEKL. The CDR3 bases are TGCGCCAGCAGCCAGGGCCTACAAGAGACCCAGTACTTC. Its protein product is CASSQGLQETQYF.

This clonotype has ten or more counts. The chain employs TRBV18 and TRBJ2-2, with D unclear. V was pared by 2 bases and J by 5 bases, with 9 bases between. The CDR3 consists of 14 residues. Germline assignment: CDR1 KGHSH and CDR2 LQKENI. The CDR3 DNA reads as TGTGCCAGCTCACCAGCAAAGTCAACCGGGGAGCTGTTTTTT. This sequence encodes CASSPAKSTGELFF.

The chain joins TRBV6-5 to TRBJ2-5; 10 bases are shared with TRBD2. The CDR3 totals 14 residues. The germline V gene has CDR1 MNHEY and CDR2 SVGAGI. J lost 7 bases, V lost 2 bases, and 4 bases had no gene match. The CDR3 DNA sequence: TGTGCCAGCAGTTACCTAGCGGGAGATGGGACCCAGTACTTC. Residues: CASSYLAGDGTQYF.

V usage is TRBV28 and J usage is TRBJ2-2; 9 positions agree with TRBD1. The CDR3 covers 15 residues. V gave up 11 bases and J gave up 7 bases; unmatched junction bases: 14. Per the germline V gene, CDR1 is MDHEN and CDR2 is SYDVKM. The CDR3 region is CAGSEDRGLYGELFF. Here the CDR3 DNA reads TGTGCCGGGTCGGAGGACAGGGGATTGTACGGGGAGCTGTTTTTT.

On this clonotype: The junction does not match germline at one end; this may be a read error. This chain joins TRBV10-2 and TRBJ1-4; 7 bases fit TRBD1. This CDR3 is 14 amino acids long. Per germline, CDR1 WSHSY and CDR2 SAAADI. The CDR3 DNA reads as TGCGTCAGCAGCGGCCAGGGGGTTAATGAAAAACTGTTTTTT. The encoded protein is CVSSGQGVNEKLFF.

The chain carries TRBV10-1 and TRBJ1-3; TRBD1 is a possible D gene (6 bases). The CDR3 contains 13 residues. Germline V lookup: CDR1 WNHNN, CDR2 SYGVQD (reference sequence). Between the trimmed V and J ends, which lost 5 bases and 9 bases, there was a span of 14 bases. This CDR3 is CASSRGQKGTIYF. The CDR3 DNA reads TGCGCCAGCAGTCGTGGACAGAAAGGCACCATATATTTT.

This clonotype came up a few times. The J gene is TRBJ2-7, the V gene TRBV6-2 or TRBV6-3; 7 bases fit TRBD1. The V gene's germline CDR1 is MNHEY and CDR2 SVGEGT. The CDR3 spans 14 residues. Unmatched junction bases numbered 1, after V lost 0 bases and J lost 2 bases. The CDR3 DNA reads TGTGCCAGCAGTTACTCCGACAGGGCCTACGAGCAGTACTTC. Translated, it gives CASSYSDRAYEQYF.

This clonotype has a single count. This chain's CDR3 is CASSERDRARSPLHF. In DNA, the CDR3 is TGTGCCAGCAGTGAACGTGACAGGGCTCGGTCACCCCTCCACTTT. The chain uses TRBV25-1 and TRBJ1-6, with 7 positions matching TRBD1. The CDR3 has 15 residues. Germline V gene sequence: CDR1 MGHDK, CDR2 SYGVNS. V was pared by 2 bases and J by 10 bases, with 8 bases of the junction left unmatched.

This clonotype was counted many times. This chain joins TRBV3-1 and TRBJ1-5; the D is unclear. This CDR3 comprises 17 residues. Trimming removed 3 bases from V and 3 bases from J, with 18 bases in between. Per germline, CDR1 LGHDT and CDR2 YNNKEL (reference sequence). CDR3 protein: CASSHARTGTVNQPQHF. The CDR3 region has the DNA TGTGCCAGCAGCCATGCCCGGACTGGTACGGTCAATCAGCCCCAGCATTTT.

This clonotype has only a few counts. The chain combines TRBV15 with TRBJ2-7, with a possible D match to TRBD2 (5 bases). V lost 3 bases, J lost 2 bases, and 14 bases lay in between. The length of the CDR3 is 15 residues. Germline values: CDR1 LNHNV, CDR2 YYDKDF (reference sequence). The CDR3: CATSSKRSTPYEQYF. The DNA of the CDR3 is TGTGCCACCAGCAGTAAGCGGTCCACCCCCTACGAGCAGTACTTC.

There are a few counts of this clonotype. At one boundary the junction diverges from the germline segment, which might be a read error. The V and J genes are TRBV2 and TRBJ2-4; D gene unclear. Looked up from germline, CDR1 is SNHLY and CDR2 is FYNNEI. The CDR3 totals 14 residues. In DNA form, the CDR3 reads TGCGCCAGCAAATACCGATCGGCCAAAAACATTCAGTACTTC. It translates to CASKYRSAKNIQYF.

This sequence joins TRBV24-1 and TRBJ2-1; 9 positions agree with TRBD2. CDR1 is KGHDR and CDR2 is SFDVKD in the germline V gene. The CDR3 consists of 14 residues. The V gene end was trimmed by 5 bases and the J gene end by 6 bases; junction bases not matched to a gene: 4. CDR3 nucleotide sequence: TGTGCCACCAGTGTTCCGGGACTAGCCAATGAGCAGTTCTTC. Translated: CATSVPGLANEQFF.

In this sample, this clonotype turned up a few times. This chain joins TRBV9 and TRBJ2-7; D possibly corresponds to TRBD1 (6 bases). The CDR3 is made up of 14 amino acids. Germline V gene lookup returns CDR1 SGDLS and CDR2 YYNGEE. V lost 2 bases and J 0 bases, leaving 9 bases between the germline ends. This CDR3 reads CASSVHRDSYEQYF. CDR3 sequence (DNA): TGTGCCAGCAGCGTTCACAGGGACTCCTACGAGCAGTACTTC.

CDR3 in amino acids: CSARGRGPLGKDQPQHF. The CDR3, as DNA: TGCAGTGCTAGGGGTAGGGGGCCACTCGGGAAGGATCAGCCCCAGCATTTT. The chain recombines TRBV20-1 with TRBJ1-5, with TRBD1 matching over 7 bases. Germline-derived CDR1 and CDR2 are DFQATT and SNEGSKA (reference sequence). There are 17 residues in the CDR3. The trim removed 3 bases at V and 5 bases at J, leaving 16 bases unmatched.

In this sample, this clonotype turned up many times. The V and J genes are TRBV6-5 and TRBJ2-7; 11 nucleotides agree with TRBD1. There are 14 residues in the CDR3. The germline V gene has CDR1 MNHEY and CDR2 SVGAGI. V lost 2 bases, J lost 5 bases, and 2 bases stayed unmatched. The CDR3 sequence: CASSYMGQGDEQYF. In nucleotides, the CDR3 is TGTGCCAGCAGTTACATGGGACAGGGGGACGAGCAGTACTTC.

The chain recombines TRBV28 with TRBJ2-7, with 10 bases aligning to TRBD1. Germline-derived CDR1 and CDR2 are MDHEN and SYDVKM. The CDR3 length is 15 residues. V shed 4 bases, J shed 2 bases, and the junction held 5 bases outside the gene matches. The chain's CDR3 is CASSYPGTGAYEQYF. The DNA for the CDR3 is TGTGCCAGCAGTTACCCCGGGACAGGGGCCTACGAGCAGTACTTC.

This clonotype showed up just a few times. CDR3 sequence: CASSVSSSGYTDTQYF. Here the CDR3 DNA reads TGTGCCAGCAGCGTTTCCTCTAGCGGGTATACAGATACGCAGTATTTT. This chain links TRBV9 with TRBJ2-3; 8 bases are shared with TRBD2. CDR1 and CDR2 from the germline V gene are SGDLS and YYNGEE. J was trimmed by 3 bases and V by 2 bases; bases with no gene match: 8. This CDR3 region has 16 residues. The whole variable domain, remainder taken from reference TRBV9 and TRBJ2-3, is DSGVTQTPKHLITATGQRVTLRCSPRSGDLSVYWYQQSLDQGLQFLIQYYNGEERAKGNILERFSAQQFPDLHSELNLSSLELGDSALYFCASSVSSSGYTDTQYFGPGTRLTVL.

This clonotype has a count of ten or more. This chain uses TRBV24-1 with TRBJ2-3; 10 bases match TRBD2. V lost 5 bases to trimming and J lost 2 bases; unmatched junction nucleotides: 12. Germline V gene lookup returns CDR1 KGHDR and CDR2 SFDVKD. The CDR3 consists of 18 residues. The CDR3 sequence is CATSARFRTSGTTDTQYF. DNA of the CDR3: TGTGCCACCAGTGCTAGATTTAGGACTAGCGGCACCACAGATACGCAGTATTTT.

There are many counts of this clonotype. The chain couples TRBV28 to TRBJ2-2, with D maybe TRBD1 (5 bases). This CDR3 is built from 15 residues. CDR1 is MDHEN, CDR2 SYDVKM, per germline. V was trimmed by 3 bases and J by 6 bases, leaving 14 bases between them. Here the CDR3 DNA reads TGTGCCAGCAGTTTGGCAGGGATGATTTCCGGGGAGCTGTTTTTT. Translating it yields CASSLAGMISGELFF. Using reference TRBV28 and TRBJ2-2 for the parts outside the CDR3, the full variable domain is DVKVTQSSRYLVKRTGEKVFLECVQDMDHENMFWYRQDPGLGLRLIYFSYDVKMKEKGDIPEGYSVSREKKERFSLILESASTNQTSMYLCASSLAGMISGELFFGEGSRLTVL.

The chain recombines TRBV2 with TRBJ2-3, with 12 bases lining up with TRBD2. Germline lookup yields CDR1 SNHLY and CDR2 FYNNEI. J was trimmed by 5 bases and V by 7 bases; bases with no gene match: 7. This CDR3 region has 15 residues. CDR3 nucleotide sequence: TGTGCCAGCAACCCGGGACTAGCGGGTGGAGATACGCAGTATTTT. Amino acids: CASNPGLAGGDTQYF.

This clonotype was counted many times. V and J are TRBV3-1 and TRBJ2-1; tentatively, D is TRBD1 (6 bases). There are 14 residues in the CDR3. Trimming removed 4 bases from V and 7 bases from J, with 14 bases in between. From germline, CDR1 is LGHDT and CDR2 YNNKEL (reference sequence). Here the CDR3 DNA reads TGTGCCAGCAGCCGACGGTCAGGGGTAAATGAGCAGTTCTTC. Translated, it gives CASSRRSGVNEQFF.

This clonotype turned up a few times. The V and J genes are TRBV9 and TRBJ2-3; TRBD2 aligns across 12 bases. The CDR3 runs 16 residues. Germline values: CDR1 SGDLS, CDR2 YYNGEE. V shed 4 bases, J shed 1 base, and the junction held 4 bases outside the gene matches. This CDR3 is CASSTGLAGGTDTQYF. The CDR3 DNA follows: TGTGCCAGCAGCACGGGACTAGCGGGTGGCACAGATACGCAGTATTTT. Combining the CDR3 with reference TRBV9 and TRBJ2-3 gives the whole variable domain DSGVTQTPKHLITATGQRVTLRCSPRSGDLSVYWYQQSLDQGLQFLIQYYNGEERAKGNILERFSAQQFPDLHSELNLSSLELGDSALYFCASSTGLAGGTDTQYFGPGTRLTVL.

This clonotype came up many times. The chain combines TRBV6-1 with TRBJ1-1; TRBD1 agrees at 7 bases. V trimming: 5 bases; J trimming: 11 bases; junction bases outside the gene matches: 8. The CDR3 has 12 residues. CDR1 and CDR2 from the germline V gene are MNHNS and SASEGT. The CDR3 DNA follows: TGTGCCAGCAGTTCTAGACAGGGCGGGGCTTTCTTT. Translating it yields CASSSRQGGAFF.